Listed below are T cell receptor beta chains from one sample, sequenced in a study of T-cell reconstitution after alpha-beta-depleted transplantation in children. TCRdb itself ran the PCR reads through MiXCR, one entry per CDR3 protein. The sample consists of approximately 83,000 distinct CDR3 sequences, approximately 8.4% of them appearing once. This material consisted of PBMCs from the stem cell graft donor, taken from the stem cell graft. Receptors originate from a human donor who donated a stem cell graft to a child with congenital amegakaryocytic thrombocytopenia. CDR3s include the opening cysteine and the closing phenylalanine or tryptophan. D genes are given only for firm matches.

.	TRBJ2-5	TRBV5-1	CASAVALGETQYF
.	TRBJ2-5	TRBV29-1	CSVEEYGGEETQYF
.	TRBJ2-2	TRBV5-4	CASSLITVGAGELFF
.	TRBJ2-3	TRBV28	CASSLIRRGGGSSDTQYF
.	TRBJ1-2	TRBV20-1	CSAREENIGGGGYTF
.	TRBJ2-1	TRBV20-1	CSAAETDEQFF
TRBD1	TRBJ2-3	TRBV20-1	CSARDGSLMGQGRTDTQYF
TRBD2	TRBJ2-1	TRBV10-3	CAISERQGLADSTYNEQFF
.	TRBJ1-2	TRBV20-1	CSASDNTNYGYTF
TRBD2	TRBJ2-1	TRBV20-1	CSAGLAGGDEQFF
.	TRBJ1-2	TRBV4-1	CASSRDRTNYGYTF
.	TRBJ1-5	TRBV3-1	CASSQDPRNQPQHF
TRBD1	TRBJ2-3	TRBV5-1	CASSSTGPSERDTQYF
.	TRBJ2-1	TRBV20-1	CSARDLVGQPYNEQFF
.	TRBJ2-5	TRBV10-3	CAISELTEETQYF
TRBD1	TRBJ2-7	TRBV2	CASRAGTGAYEQYF
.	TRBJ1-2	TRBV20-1	CSARDFRVSYGYTF
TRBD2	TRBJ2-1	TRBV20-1	CSADRGGRITNEQFF
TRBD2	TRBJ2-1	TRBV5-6	CASSLAVQREGQRSYNEQFF
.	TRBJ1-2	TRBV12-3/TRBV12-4	CASSLGPNGYTF
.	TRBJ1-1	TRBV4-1	CASSQGRWNTEAFF
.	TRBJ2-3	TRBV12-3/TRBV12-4	CASTQGGSFSTDTQYF
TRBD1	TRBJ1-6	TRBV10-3	CATGTADNSPLHF
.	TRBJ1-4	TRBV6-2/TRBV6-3	CASRRDEANEKLFF
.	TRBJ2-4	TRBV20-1	CSARALAKNIQYF